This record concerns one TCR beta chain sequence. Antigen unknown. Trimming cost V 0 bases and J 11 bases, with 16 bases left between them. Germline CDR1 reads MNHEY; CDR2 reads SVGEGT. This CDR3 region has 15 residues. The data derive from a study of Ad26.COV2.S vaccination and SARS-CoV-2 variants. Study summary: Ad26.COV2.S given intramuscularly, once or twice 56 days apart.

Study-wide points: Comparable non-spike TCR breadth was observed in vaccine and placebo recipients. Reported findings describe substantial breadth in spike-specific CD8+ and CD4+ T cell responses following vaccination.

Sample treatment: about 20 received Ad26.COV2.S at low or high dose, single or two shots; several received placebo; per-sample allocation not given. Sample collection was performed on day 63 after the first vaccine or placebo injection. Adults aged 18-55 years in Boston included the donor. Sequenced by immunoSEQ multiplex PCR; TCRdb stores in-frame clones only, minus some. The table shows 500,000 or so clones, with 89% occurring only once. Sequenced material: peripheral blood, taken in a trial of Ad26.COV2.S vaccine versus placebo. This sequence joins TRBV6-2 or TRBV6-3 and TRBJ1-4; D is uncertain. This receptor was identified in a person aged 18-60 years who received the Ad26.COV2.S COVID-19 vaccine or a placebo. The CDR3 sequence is CASSYSHRSPGKLFF. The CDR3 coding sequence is TGTGCCAGCAGTTACTCGCACCGGTCCCCCGGGAAACTGTTTTTT.